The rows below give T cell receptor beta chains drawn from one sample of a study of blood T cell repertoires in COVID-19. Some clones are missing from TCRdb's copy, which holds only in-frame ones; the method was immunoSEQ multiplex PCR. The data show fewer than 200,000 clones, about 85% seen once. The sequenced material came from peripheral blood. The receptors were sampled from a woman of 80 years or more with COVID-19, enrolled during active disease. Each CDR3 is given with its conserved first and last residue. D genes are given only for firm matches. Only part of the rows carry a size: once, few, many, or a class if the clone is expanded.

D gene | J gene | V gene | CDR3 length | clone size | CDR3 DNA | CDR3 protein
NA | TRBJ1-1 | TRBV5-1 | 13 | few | TGCGCCAGCAGCCGAGACACGAACACTGAAGCTTTCTTT | CASSRDTNTEAFF
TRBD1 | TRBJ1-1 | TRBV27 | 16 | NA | TGTGCCAGCAGTTTAGAGACAGGGGCCCCAAACACTGAAGCTTTCTTT | CASSLETGAPNTEAFF
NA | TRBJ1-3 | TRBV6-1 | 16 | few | TGTGCCAGCAGTGACCGGGGACACCCCTCTGGAAACACCATATATTTT | CASSDRGHPSGNTIYF
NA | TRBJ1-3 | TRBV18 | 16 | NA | TGTGCCAGCTCACAGGGGATGGGGGCCTCTGGAAACACCATATATTTT | CASSQGMGASGNTIYF
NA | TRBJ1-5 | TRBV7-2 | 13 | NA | TGTGCCAGCAGCTTGGGCCCCAATCAGCCCCAGCATTTT | CASSLGPNQPQHF
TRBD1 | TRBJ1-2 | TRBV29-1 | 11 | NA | TGCGGCCAAGGGACAGGGGGCGGCTACACCTTC | CGQGTGGGYTF
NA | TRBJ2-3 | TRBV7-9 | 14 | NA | TGTGCCAGCAGCTTAGCTGCAGGCCCCCATACGCAGTATTTT | CASSLAAGPHTQYF
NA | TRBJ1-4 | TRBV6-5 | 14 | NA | TGTGCCAGCAGTTACCGGGGGGCTAATGAAAAACTGTTTTTT | CASSYRGANEKLFF
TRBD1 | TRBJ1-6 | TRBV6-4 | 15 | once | TGTGCCAGCAGTCACGGACAGGGGGTGGATTCACCCCTCCACTTT | CASSHGQGVDSPLHF
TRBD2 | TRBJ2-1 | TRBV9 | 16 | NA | TGTGCCAGCAGCGTAAGTGGCGGGGGGGCGATGAATGAGCAGTTCTTC | CASSVSGGGAMNEQFF
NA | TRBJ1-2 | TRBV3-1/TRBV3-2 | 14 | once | TGTGCCAGCAGCCAAGAGCCGAGCATCCTGAGATACACCTTC | CASSQEPSILRYTF
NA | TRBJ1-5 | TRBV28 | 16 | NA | TGTGCCAGCAGCCGACCACAGGGCTATAGCAATCAGCCCCAGCATTTT | CASSRPQGYSNQPQHF
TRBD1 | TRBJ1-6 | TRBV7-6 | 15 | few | TGTGCCAGCAGCTATCGGGACAGGGGAAATTCACCCCTCCACTTT | CASSYRDRGNSPLHF
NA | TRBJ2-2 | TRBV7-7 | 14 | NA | TGTGCTAGCAGCTTCCAGGCCGGTACCGGGGAGCTGTTTTTT | CASSFQAGTGELFF
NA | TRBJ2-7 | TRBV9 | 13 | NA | TGTGCCAGCAGCGTAGAGCTCAGGGGCGAGCAGTACTTC | CASSVELRGEQYF
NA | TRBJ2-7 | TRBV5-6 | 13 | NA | TGTGCCAGCAGCTTGGTTCAGGGCTACGAGCAGTACTTC | CASSLVQGYEQYF
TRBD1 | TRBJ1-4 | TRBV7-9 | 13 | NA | TGTGCCAGCAGCGACGAACAGGGGACCCCCCTGTTTTTT | CASSDEQGTPLFF
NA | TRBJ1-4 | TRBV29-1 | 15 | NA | TGCAGCGTTTGGGACACGTACTCAACTAATGAAAAACTGTTTTTT | CSVWDTYSTNEKLFF
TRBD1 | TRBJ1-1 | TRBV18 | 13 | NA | TGTGCCAGCTCGGGGGACAGAAAGACTGAAGCTTTCTTT | CASSGDRKTEAFF
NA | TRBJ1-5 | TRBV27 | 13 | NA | TGTGCCAGCGGAGCAGGGTTCAATCAGCCCCAGCATTTT | CASGAGFNQPQHF
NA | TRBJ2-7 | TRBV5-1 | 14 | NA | TGCGCCAGCAGCTTGGCCGAACAGGGTTACGAGCAGTACTTC | CASSLAEQGYEQYF
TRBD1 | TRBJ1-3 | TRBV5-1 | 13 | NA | TGCGCCAGCAGCACCGGGACAGGGGCCCTCGGATATTTT | CASSTGTGALGYF
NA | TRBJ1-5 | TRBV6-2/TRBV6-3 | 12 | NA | TGTGCCAGCAGCCGTGGAGATCAGCCCCAGCATTTT | CASSRGDQPQHF
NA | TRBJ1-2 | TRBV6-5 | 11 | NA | TGTGCCAGCAGTAACAGGGAGGGCTACACCTTC | CASSNREGYTF
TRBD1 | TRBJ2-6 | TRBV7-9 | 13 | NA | TGTGCCGCAGGGGGCTCCGGGGCCAACGTCCTGACTTTC | CAAGGSGANVLTF
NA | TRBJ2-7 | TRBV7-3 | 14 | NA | TGTGCCAGCAGCCGATCCACCGAGGGGGGGGAGCAGTACTTC | CASSRSTEGGEQYF
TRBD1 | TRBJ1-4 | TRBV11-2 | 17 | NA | TGTGCCAGCAGTCTAACGTCCGTGGACAGGAGGGCCTTAGGACTGTTTTTT | CASSLTSVDRRALGLFF
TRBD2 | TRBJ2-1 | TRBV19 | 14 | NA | TGTGCCAGCCTCCAGCGGGGGGCGAACAATGAGCAGTTCTTC | CASLQRGANNEQFF
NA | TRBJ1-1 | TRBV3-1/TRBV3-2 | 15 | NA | TGTGCCAGCAGGGAGACGGGACTTTGGAGCACTGAAGCTTTCTTT | CASRETGLWSTEAFF
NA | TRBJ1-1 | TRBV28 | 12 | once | TGTGCCAGCAGTTATAGAAGCACTGAAGCTTTCTTT | CASSYRSTEAFF
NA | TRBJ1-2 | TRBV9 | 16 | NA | TGTGCCAGCAGCGTTGGAGGGGGGGGCGCACCCAATGGCTACACCTTC | CASSVGGGGAPNGYTF
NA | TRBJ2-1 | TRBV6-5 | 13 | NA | TGTGCCAGCAGACCCAGCGGACCCAATGAGCAGTTCTTC | CASRPSGPNEQFF
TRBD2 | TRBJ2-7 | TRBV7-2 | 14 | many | TGTGCCAGCAGCTTTAGCGGGAGCGGAGAGGAGCAGTACTTC | CASSFSGSGEEQYF
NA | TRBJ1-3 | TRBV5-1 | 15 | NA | TGCGCCAGCCGCCCAGGGGCCCACTCTGGAAACACCATATATTTT | CASRPGAHSGNTIYF
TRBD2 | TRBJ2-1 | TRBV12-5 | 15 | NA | TGTGCTAGTGACCGCGGGAGACGCTCCTACAATGAGCAGTTCTTC | CASDRGRRSYNEQFF
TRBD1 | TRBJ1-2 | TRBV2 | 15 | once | TGTGCCAGCAGAACCGGGACAGGGCCTTCTTATGGCTACACCTTC | CASRTGTGPSYGYTF
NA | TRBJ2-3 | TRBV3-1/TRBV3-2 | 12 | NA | TGTGCCAGCAGCCGCCCTACGGGTACGCAGTATTTT | CASSRPTGTQYF
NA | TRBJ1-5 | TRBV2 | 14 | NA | TGTGCCAGCAGTGAAGATCCCAACAATCAGCCCCAGCATTTT | CASSEDPNNQPQHF
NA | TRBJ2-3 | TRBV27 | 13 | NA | TGTGCCAGCAGTTTGAGCGGAACAGATACGCAGTATTTT | CASSLSGTDTQYF
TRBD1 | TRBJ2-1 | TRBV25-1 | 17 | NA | TGTGCCAGCAGCAGTGCGGTCGGGACAGGGGGCTACAATGAGCAGTTCTTC | CASSSAVGTGGYNEQFF
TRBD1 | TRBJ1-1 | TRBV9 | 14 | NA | TGTGCCAGCAGCGAGAGGGGACAGGACACTGAAGCTTTCTTT | CASSERGQDTEAFF
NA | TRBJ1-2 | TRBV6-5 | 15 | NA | TGTGCCAGCAGTAACATGGAGGGGCGGGTGTATGGCTACACCTTC | CASSNMEGRVYGYTF
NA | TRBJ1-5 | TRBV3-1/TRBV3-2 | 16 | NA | TGTGCCAGCAGCCCCGCAGGGTCCCCAAGCAATCAGCCCCAGCATTTT | CASSPAGSPSNQPQHF
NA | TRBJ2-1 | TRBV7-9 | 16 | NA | TGTGCCAGCAGCTTAGCGCGCGGGGACCTACAGTGGGAGCAGTTCTTC | CASSLARGDLQWEQFF
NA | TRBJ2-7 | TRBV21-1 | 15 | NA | TGTGCCAGCAGCAAGAACAGGGGAACCCCCTACGAGCAGTACTTC | CASSKNRGTPYEQYF
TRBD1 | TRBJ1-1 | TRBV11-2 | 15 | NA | TGTGCCAGCAGCGCAAGACAGGGGCTGAACACTGAAGCTTTCTTT | CASSARQGLNTEAFF
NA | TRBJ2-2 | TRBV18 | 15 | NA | TGTGCCAGCTCCTTCGGACAGACGAACACCGGGGAGCTGTTTTTT | CASSFGQTNTGELFF
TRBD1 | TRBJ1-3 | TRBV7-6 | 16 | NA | TGTGCCAGCAGCCCGGACAGGGGGCTTGCTGGAAACACCATATATTTT | CASSPDRGLAGNTIYF
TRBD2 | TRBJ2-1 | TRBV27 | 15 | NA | TGTGCCAGCATCCAGAGACTAGCGGGAGGTTCTGAGCAGTTCTTC | CASIQRLAGGSEQFF
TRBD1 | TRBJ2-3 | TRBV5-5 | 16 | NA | TGTGCCAGCAGCCCAGACAGGGTGAGAGGCACAGATACGCAGTATTTT | CASSPDRVRGTDTQYF
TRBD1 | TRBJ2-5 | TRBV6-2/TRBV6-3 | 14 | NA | TGTGCCAGCAGTTTGCCAGGGGGTTCGGAGACCCAGTACTTC | CASSLPGGSETQYF
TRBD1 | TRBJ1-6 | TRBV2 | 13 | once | TGTGCCAGTAGGACAGGGACTGGTTCACCCCTCCACTTT | CASRTGTGSPLHF
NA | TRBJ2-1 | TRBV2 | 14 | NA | TGTGCCAGCAGCTTAACGGGGGTAAGGGATGAGCAGTTCTTC | CASSLTGVRDEQFF